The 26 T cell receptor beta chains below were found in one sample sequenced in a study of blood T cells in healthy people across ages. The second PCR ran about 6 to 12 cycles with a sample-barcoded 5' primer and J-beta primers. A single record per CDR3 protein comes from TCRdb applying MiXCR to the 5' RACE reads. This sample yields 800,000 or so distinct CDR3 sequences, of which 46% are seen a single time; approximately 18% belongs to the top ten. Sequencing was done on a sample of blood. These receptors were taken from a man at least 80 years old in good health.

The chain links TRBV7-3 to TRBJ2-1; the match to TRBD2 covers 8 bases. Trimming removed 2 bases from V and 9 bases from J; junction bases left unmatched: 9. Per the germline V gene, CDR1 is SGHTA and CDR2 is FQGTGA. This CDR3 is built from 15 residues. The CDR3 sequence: CASSLGLALSGEQFF. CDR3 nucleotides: TGTGCCAGCAGCTTAGGACTAGCCCTAAGTGGTGAGCAGTTCTTC.

The CDR3 DNA follows: TGCAGTGCTAGGCCATTTGGACAGCCCCAGCATTTT. Its translation is CSARPFGQPQHF. V gene TRBV20-1 combines with J gene TRBJ1-5; D unclear. Looked up from germline, CDR1 is DFQATT and CDR2 is SNEGSKA (reference sequence). V lost 3 bases and J lost 7, with 10 bases in between. CDR3 length equals 12 residues.

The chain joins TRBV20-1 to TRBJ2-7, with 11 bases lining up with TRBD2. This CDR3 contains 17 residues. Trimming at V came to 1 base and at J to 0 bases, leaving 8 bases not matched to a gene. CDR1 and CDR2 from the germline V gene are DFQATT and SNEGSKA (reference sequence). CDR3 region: CSARVGLAGGSSYEQYF. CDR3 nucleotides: TGCAGTGCTAGAGTTGGTCTAGCGGGAGGCAGCTCCTACGAGCAGTACTTC.

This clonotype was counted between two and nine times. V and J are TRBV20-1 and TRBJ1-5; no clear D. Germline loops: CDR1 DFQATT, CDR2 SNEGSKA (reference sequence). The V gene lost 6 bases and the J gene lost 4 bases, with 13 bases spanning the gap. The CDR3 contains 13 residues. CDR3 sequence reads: CSAGTRINQPQHF. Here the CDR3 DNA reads TGCAGTGCGGGTACAAGGATAAATCAGCCCCAGCATTTT.

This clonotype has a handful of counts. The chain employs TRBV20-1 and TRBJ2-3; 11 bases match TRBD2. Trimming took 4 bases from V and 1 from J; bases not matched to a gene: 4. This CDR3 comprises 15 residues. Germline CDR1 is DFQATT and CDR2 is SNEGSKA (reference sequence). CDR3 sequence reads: CSANSGRGGTDTQYF. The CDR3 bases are TGCAGTGCTAATAGCGGGAGGGGGGGCACAGATACGCAGTATTTT.

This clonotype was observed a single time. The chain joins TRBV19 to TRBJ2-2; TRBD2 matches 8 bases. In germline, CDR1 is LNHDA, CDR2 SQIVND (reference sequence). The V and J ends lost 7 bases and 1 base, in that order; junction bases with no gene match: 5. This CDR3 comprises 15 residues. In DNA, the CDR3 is TGTGCCAGTAATCCCAGCGGGGGGAACACCGGGGAGCTGTTTTTT. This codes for CASNPSGGNTGELFF.

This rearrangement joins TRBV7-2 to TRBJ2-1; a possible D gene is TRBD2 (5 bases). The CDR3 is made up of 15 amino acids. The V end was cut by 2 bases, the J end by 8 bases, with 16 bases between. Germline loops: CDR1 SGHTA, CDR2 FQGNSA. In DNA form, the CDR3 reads TGTGCCAGCAGCTTAACGAGCGGTCTTAGGGATGAGCAGTTCTTC. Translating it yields CASSLTSGLRDEQFF.

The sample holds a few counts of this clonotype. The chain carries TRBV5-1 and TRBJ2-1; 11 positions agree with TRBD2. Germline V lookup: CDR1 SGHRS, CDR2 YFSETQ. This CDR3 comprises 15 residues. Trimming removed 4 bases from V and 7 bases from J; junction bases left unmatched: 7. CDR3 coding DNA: TGCGCCAGCAGCCTCGCTAGCGGGAGGTGGAATGAGCAGTTCTTC. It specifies CASSLASGRWNEQFF.

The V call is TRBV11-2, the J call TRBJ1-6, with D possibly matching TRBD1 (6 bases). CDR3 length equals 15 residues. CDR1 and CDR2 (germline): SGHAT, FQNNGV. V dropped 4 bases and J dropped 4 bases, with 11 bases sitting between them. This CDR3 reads CASSSTGQYNSPLHF. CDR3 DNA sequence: TGTGCCAGCAGCTCAACGGGACAATATAATTCACCCCTCCACTTT. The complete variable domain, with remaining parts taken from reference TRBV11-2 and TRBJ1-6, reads EAGVAQSPRYKIIEKRQSVAFWCNPISGHATLYWYQQILGQGPKLLIQFQNNGVVDDSQLPKDRFSAERLKGVDSTLKIQPAKLEDSAVYLCASSSTGQYNSPLHFGNGTRLTVT.

CDR3 loop: CASSLAPGGEGETQYF. The CDR3 region has the DNA TGTGCCAGCAGCTTAGCGCCAGGGGGGGAAGGGGAGACCCAGTACTTC. The rearrangement uses TRBV7-2 and TRBJ2-5; tentatively, D is TRBD1 or TRBD2 (7 bases each). V was trimmed by 0 bases and J by 5 bases, leaving 16 bases between them. The CDR3 is 16 residues long. Germline values: CDR1 SGHTA, CDR2 FQGNSA.

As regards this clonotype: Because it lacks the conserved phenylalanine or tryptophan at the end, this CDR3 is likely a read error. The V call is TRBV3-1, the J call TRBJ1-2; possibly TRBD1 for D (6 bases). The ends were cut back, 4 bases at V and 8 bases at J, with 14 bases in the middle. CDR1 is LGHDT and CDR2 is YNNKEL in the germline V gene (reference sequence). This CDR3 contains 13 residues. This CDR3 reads CASSPRTERGYTS. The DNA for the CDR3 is TGTGCCAGCAGCCCCAGGACAGAGAGGGGCTACACCTCC.

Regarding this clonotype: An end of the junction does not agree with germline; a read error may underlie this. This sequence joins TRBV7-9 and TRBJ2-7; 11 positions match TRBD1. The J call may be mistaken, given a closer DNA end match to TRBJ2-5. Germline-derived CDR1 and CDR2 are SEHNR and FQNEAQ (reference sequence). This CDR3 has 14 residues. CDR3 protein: CASSGTGGHETQYF. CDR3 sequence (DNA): TGTGCTAGCAGTGGGACAGGGGGACACGAGACCCAGTACTTC.

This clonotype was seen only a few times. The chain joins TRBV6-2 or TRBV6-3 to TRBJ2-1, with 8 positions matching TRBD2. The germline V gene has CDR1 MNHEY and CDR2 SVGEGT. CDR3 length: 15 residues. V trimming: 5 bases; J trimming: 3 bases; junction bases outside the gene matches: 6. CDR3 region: CASSIAGFRYNEQFF. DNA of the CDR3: TGTGCCAGCAGTATAGCGGGATTTCGCTACAATGAGCAGTTCTTC.

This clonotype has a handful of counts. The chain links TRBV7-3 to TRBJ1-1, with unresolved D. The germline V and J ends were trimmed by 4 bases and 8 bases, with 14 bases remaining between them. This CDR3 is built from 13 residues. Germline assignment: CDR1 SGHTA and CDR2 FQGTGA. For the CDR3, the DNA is TGTGCCAGCAGCTCCGGCCCAGGAACCGAAGCTTTCTTT. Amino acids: CASSSGPGTEAFF.

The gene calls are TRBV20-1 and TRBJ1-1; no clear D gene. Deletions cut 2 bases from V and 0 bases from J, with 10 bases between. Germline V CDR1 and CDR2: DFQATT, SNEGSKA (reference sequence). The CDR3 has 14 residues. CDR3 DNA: TGCAGTGCTAGAACAGCCGCCATGAACACTGAAGCTTTCTTT. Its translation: CSARTAAMNTEAFF.

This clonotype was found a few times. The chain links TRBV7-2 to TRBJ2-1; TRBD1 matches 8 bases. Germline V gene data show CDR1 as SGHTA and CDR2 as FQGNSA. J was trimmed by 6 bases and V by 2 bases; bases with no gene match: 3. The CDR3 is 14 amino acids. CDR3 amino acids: CASSLQGAINEQFF. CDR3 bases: TGTGCCAGCAGCTTACAGGGGGCAATCAATGAGCAGTTCTTC.

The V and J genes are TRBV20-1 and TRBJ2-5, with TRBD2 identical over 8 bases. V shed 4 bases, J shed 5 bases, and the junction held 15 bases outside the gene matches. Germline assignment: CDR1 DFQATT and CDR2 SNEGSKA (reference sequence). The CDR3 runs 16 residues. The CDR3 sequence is CSATRAAGGKKETQYF. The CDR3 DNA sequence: TGCAGTGCTACAAGAGCGGCGGGGGGCAAGAAGGAGACCCAGTACTTC.

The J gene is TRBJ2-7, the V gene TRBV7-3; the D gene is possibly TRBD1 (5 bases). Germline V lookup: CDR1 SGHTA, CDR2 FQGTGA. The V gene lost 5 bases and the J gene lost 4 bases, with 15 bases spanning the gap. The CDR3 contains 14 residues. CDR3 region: CASSPRTNYYEQYF. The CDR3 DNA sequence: TGTGCCAGCAGCCCCAGGACAAATTATTACGAGCAGTACTTC. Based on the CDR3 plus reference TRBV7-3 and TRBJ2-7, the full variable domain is GAGVSQTPSNKVTEKGKYVELRCDPISGHTALYWYRQSLGQGPEFLIYFQGTGAADDSGLPNDRFFAVRPEGSVSTLKIQRTERGDSAVYLCASSPRTNYYEQYFGPGTRLTVT.

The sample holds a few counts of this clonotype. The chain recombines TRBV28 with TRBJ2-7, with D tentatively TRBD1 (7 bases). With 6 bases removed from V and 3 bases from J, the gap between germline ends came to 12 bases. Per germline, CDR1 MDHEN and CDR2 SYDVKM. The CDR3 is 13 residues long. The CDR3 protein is CASRRDRYYEQYF. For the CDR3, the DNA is TGTGCCAGCAGGCGGGACAGATACTACGAGCAGTACTTC.

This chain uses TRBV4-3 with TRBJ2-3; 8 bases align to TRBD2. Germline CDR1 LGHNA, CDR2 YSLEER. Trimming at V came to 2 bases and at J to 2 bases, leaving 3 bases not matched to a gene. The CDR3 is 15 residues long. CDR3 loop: CASSQSGGDTDTQYF. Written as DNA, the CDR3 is TGCGCCAGCAGCCAAAGCGGGGGAGACACAGATACGCAGTATTTT.

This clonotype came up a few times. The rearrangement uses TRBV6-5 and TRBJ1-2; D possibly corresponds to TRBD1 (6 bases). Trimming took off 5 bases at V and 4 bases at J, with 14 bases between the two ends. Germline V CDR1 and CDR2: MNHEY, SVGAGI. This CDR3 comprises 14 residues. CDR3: CASSAPGVAYGYTF. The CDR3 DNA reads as TGTGCCAGCAGTGCTCCAGGGGTTGCCTATGGCTACACCTTC.

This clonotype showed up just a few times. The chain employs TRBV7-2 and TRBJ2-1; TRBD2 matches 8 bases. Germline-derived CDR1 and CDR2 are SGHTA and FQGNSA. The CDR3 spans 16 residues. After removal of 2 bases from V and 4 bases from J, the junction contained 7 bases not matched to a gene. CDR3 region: CASSLSTSGQYNEQFF. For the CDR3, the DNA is TGTGCCAGCAGCTTATCCACTAGCGGTCAATACAATGAGCAGTTCTTC.

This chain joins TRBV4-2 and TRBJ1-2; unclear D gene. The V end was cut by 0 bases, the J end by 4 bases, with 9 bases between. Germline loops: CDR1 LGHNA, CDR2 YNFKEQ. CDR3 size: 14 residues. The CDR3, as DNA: TGTGCCAGCAGCCAAGAGAGGAGTAGCTATGGCTACACCTTC. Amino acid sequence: CASSQERSSYGYTF.

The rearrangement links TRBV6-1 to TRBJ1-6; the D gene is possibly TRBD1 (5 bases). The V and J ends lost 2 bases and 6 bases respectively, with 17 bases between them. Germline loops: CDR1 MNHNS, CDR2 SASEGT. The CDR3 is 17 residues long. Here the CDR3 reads CASSEFLTGPSNSPLHF. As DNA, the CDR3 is TGTGCCAGCAGTGAATTCCTTACAGGACCATCTAATTCACCCCTCCACTTT.

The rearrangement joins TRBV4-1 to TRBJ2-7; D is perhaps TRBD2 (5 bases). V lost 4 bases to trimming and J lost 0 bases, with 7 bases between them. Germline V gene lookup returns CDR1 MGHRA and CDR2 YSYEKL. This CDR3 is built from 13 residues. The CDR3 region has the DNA TGCGCCAGCAGCCCAGCGGTCTCCTACGAGCAGTACTTC. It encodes CASSPAVSYEQYF.

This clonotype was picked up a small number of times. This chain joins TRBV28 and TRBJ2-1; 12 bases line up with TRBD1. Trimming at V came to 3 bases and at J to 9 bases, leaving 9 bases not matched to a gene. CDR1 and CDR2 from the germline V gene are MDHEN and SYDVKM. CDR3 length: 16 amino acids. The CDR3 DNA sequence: TGTGCCAGCAGTTTTCGGGACAGGGGGCATACCAGTGAGCAGTTCTTC. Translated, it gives CASSFRDRGHTSEQFF. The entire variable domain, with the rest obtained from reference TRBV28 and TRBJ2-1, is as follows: DVKVTQSSRYLVKRTGEKVFLECVQDMDHENMFWYRQDPGLGLRLIYFSYDVKMKEKGDIPEGYSVSREKKERFSLILESASTNQTSMYLCASSFRDRGHTSEQFFGPGTRLTVL.